Listed below are T cell receptor beta chains from one sample, sequenced in a study of blood T cells in healthy people across ages. TCRdb independently ran MiXCR on the 5' RACE reads; one entry per CDR3 protein. The data hold 1,500,000 or so distinct CDR3 sequences, with 35% to 45% observed a single time. Input material: blood. The origin of the receptors is a woman aged 18-29 years in good health. CDR3s include the opening cysteine and the closing phenylalanine or tryptophan. D genes are given only for firm matches. Clone size is shown for a subset of rows, as once, few, many or a class of expanded clone.

J gene: TRBJ2-7
D gene: TRBD2
V gene: TRBV2
clone size: -
CDR3 DNA: TGTGCCAGCAGGGCTAGCGGGAGAATCGTGCAGTACTTC
CDR3 protein: CASRASGRIVQYF

J gene: TRBJ2-7
D gene: TRBD2
V gene: TRBV20-1
clone size: -
CDR3 DNA: TGCAGTGCTAGAGAGGTCGTAGCGGGGGGTTACGAGCAGTACTTC
CDR3 protein: CSAREVVAGGYEQYF

J gene: TRBJ2-5
D gene: TRBD2
V gene: TRBV6-6
clone size: -
CDR3 DNA: TGTGCCAGCGTTCGAGAATGGCGGGAGACCCGGTACTTC
CDR3 protein: CASVREWRETRYF

J gene: TRBJ1-4
D gene: -
V gene: TRBV20-1
clone size: -
CDR3 DNA: TGCAGTGCCTCATCGGCGGCAGTTGCAACTAATGAAAAACTGTTTTTT
CDR3 protein: CSASSAAVATNEKLFF

J gene: TRBJ1-3
D gene: TRBD1
V gene: TRBV9
clone size: many
CDR3 DNA: TGTGCCAGCAGCGTAGCAGGACAGGGGGCTGGAAACACCATATATTTT
CDR3 protein: CASSVAGQGAGNTIYF

J gene: TRBJ1-5
D gene: -
V gene: TRBV20-1
clone size: -
CDR3 DNA: TGCAGTGCTAGTCGAAGGGAGATCGGGAATCAGCCCCAGCATTTT
CDR3 protein: CSASRREIGNQPQHF

J gene: TRBJ2-1
D gene: TRBD1
V gene: TRBV6-5
clone size: -
CDR3 DNA: TGTGCCACTCTTGCAGGGGGCACCTACAATGAGCAGTTCTTC
CDR3 protein: CATLAGGTYNEQFF

J gene: TRBJ2-7
D gene: -
V gene: TRBV25-1
clone size: once
CDR3 DNA: TGTGCCAGCAGTGCGCAGGCGCGCTCCTACGAGCAGTACTTC
CDR3 protein: CASSAQARSYEQYF

J gene: TRBJ2-4
D gene: -
V gene: TRBV4-3
clone size: -
CDR3 DNA: TGCGCCAGCAGCCAAGAAAAGAAGGCAGGACGCAACAACAAAAACATTCAGTACTTC
CDR3 protein: CASSQEKKAGRNNKNIQYF

J gene: TRBJ2-2
D gene: -
V gene: TRBV7-2
clone size: -
CDR3 DNA: TGTGCCAGCAGTTGGAGCCTTAGCTCCGGGGAGCTGTTTTTT
CDR3 protein: CASSWSLSSGELFF

J gene: TRBJ2-1
D gene: -
V gene: TRBV21-1
clone size: -
CDR3 DNA: TGTGCCAGCAACCGACAGCAAGAGACCCAGTTCTTC
CDR3 protein: CASNRQQETQFF

J gene: TRBJ2-1
D gene: -
V gene: TRBV29-1
clone size: -
CDR3 DNA: TGCAGCGCTGTGGGCAGGGTGGGGGACAATGAGCAGTTCTTC
CDR3 protein: CSAVGRVGDNEQFF

J gene: TRBJ2-3
D gene: -
V gene: TRBV20-1
clone size: -
CDR3 DNA: TGCAGTGCTAGTTTTGCGGCTAGCACAGATACGCAGTATTTT
CDR3 protein: CSASFAASTDTQYF

J gene: TRBJ2-4
D gene: TRBD1
V gene: TRBV12-3/TRBV12-4
clone size: -
CDR3 DNA: TGTGCCAGCACCACACAGGGGGGTGCCAAAAACATTCAGTACTTC
CDR3 protein: CASTTQGGAKNIQYF

J gene: TRBJ2-1
D gene: TRBD1
V gene: TRBV12-3/TRBV12-4
clone size: -
CDR3 DNA: TGTGCCAGCAGTTTGAGAGACAGGGGATATGAGCAGTTCTTC
CDR3 protein: CASSLRDRGYEQFF

J gene: TRBJ2-1
D gene: -
V gene: TRBV20-1
clone size: -
CDR3 DNA: TGCAGTGCCCCCTGGCCTAATGGCCTCAATGAGCAGTTCTTC
CDR3 protein: CSAPWPNGLNEQFF

J gene: TRBJ2-5
D gene: -
V gene: TRBV4-1
clone size: many
CDR3 DNA: TGCGCCAGCAGCCAAGATGTGGCAATGGAGACCCAGTACTTC
CDR3 protein: CASSQDVAMETQYF

J gene: TRBJ2-3
D gene: -
V gene: TRBV20-1
clone size: many
CDR3 DNA: TGCAGTGCTAACCCCGGAGAATTTACGCAGTATTTT
CDR3 protein: CSANPGEFTQYF

J gene: TRBJ2-5
D gene: -
V gene: TRBV6-6
clone size: few
CDR3 DNA: TGTGCCAGCAGTTACCTCGGGGCACGCGAGACCCAGTACTTC
CDR3 protein: CASSYLGARETQYF

J gene: TRBJ2-7
D gene: TRBD2
V gene: TRBV10-3
clone size: few
CDR3 DNA: TGTGCCATCAGTTCAAGCGGGATGAGCTACGAGCAGTACTTC
CDR3 protein: CAISSSGMSYEQYF

J gene: TRBJ2-3
D gene: -
V gene: TRBV5-5
clone size: -
CDR3 DNA: TGCGCCAGCAGCCTCTTTTTATCAGATACGCAGTATTTT
CDR3 protein: CASSLFLSDTQYF

J gene: TRBJ1-2
D gene: -
V gene: TRBV6-2/TRBV6-3
clone size: -
CDR3 DNA: TGTGCCAGCAGTTACTCGGCCCAGGGGAACTATGGCTACACCTTC
CDR3 protein: CASSYSAQGNYGYTF

J gene: TRBJ1-1
D gene: -
V gene: TRBV6-5
clone size: -
CDR3 DNA: TGTGCCAGCAGTTACGCGAAACCGACTAACACTGAAGCTTTCTTT
CDR3 protein: CASSYAKPTNTEAFF

J gene: TRBJ1-2
D gene: -
V gene: TRBV4-3
clone size: many
CDR3 DNA: TGCGCCAGCAGCCAAGCTGGGTGGGGGGGGCGCCTTAACTATGGCTACACCTTC
CDR3 protein: CASSQAGWGGRLNYGYTF

J gene: TRBJ1-1
D gene: -
V gene: TRBV20-1
clone size: -
CDR3 DNA: TGCAGTGCTAGAGCTGGCAGTATCAACACTGAAGCTTTCTTT
CDR3 protein: CSARAGSINTEAFF

J gene: TRBJ1-2
D gene: TRBD1
V gene: TRBV12-3/TRBV12-4
clone size: few
CDR3 DNA: TGTGCCAGCGCCCTCGGAGGACAGGGTTTGACTAACTATGGCTACACCTTC
CDR3 protein: CASALGGQGLTNYGYTF

J gene: TRBJ2-1
D gene: TRBD2
V gene: TRBV27
clone size: -
CDR3 DNA: TGTGCCAGCAGTCCTATACTAGCGGGTTACAATGAGCAGTTCTTC
CDR3 protein: CASSPILAGYNEQFF

J gene: TRBJ2-7
D gene: -
V gene: TRBV4-3
clone size: few
CDR3 DNA: TGCGCCAGCAGCCAAGATATAGGGCGCTACGAGCAGTACTTC
CDR3 protein: CASSQDIGRYEQYF

J gene: TRBJ2-1
D gene: TRBD2
V gene: TRBV12-3/TRBV12-4
clone size: -
CDR3 DNA: TGTGCCAGCAGTTCCCCGGTGAGCGGGAGCCAAAATGAGCAGTTCTTC
CDR3 protein: CASSSPVSGSQNEQFF

J gene: TRBJ2-5
D gene: -
V gene: TRBV20-1
clone size: few
CDR3 DNA: TGCAGTGCTAGAGATTGGGGCGGTCTCCAAGAGACCCAGTACTTC
CDR3 protein: CSARDWGGLQETQYF

J gene: TRBJ2-5
D gene: TRBD2
V gene: TRBV7-2
clone size: -
CDR3 DNA: TGTGCCAGCAGCTTAGCGCAATTTGCGGGGGGGCGAGAGACCCAGTACTTC
CDR3 protein: CASSLAQFAGGRETQYF

J gene: TRBJ2-7
D gene: -
V gene: TRBV9
clone size: few
CDR3 DNA: TGTGCCAGCAGCGTAGGGGCCGGGTACGAGCAGTACTTC
CDR3 protein: CASSVGAGYEQYF

J gene: TRBJ2-5
D gene: -
V gene: TRBV7-9
clone size: few
CDR3 DNA: TGTGCCAGCGAGGGTGACGGGGAGACCCAGTACTTC
CDR3 protein: CASEGDGETQYF

J gene: TRBJ2-7
D gene: TRBD1
V gene: TRBV20-1
clone size: -
CDR3 DNA: TGCAGTGCTAGAGAGGACAGGGACGAGCAGTACTTC
CDR3 protein: CSAREDRDEQYF

J gene: TRBJ2-7
D gene: -
V gene: TRBV27
clone size: -
CDR3 DNA: TGTGCCAGCAGTTTACTCCCCGAGAACTCCTACGAGCAGTACTTC
CDR3 protein: CASSLLPENSYEQYF

J gene: TRBJ2-5
D gene: TRBD2
V gene: TRBV29-1
clone size: once
CDR3 DNA: TGCAGCGTTGAGGACCCGGGAGGGGAGACCCAGTACTTC
CDR3 protein: CSVEDPGGETQYF

J gene: TRBJ2-3
D gene: TRBD1
V gene: TRBV24-1
clone size: -
CDR3 DNA: TGTGCCACACAGCAGGGGGTAACAGATACGCAGTATTTT
CDR3 protein: CATQQGVTDTQYF

J gene: TRBJ2-1
D gene: -
V gene: TRBV18
clone size: -
CDR3 DNA: TGTGCCAGCTCACCACCCGCATCCTACAATGAGCAGTTCTTC
CDR3 protein: CASSPPASYNEQFF

J gene: TRBJ2-3
D gene: TRBD1
V gene: TRBV11-2
clone size: -
CDR3 DNA: TGTGCCAGCAGCCTCCGGACAGGGGACGATACGCAGTATTTT
CDR3 protein: CASSLRTGDDTQYF

J gene: TRBJ2-3
D gene: TRBD1
V gene: TRBV5-1
clone size: -
CDR3 DNA: TGCGCCAGCAGCGGACCTGAGACAGGGTGGACAGATACGCAGTATTTT
CDR3 protein: CASSGPETGWTDTQYF

J gene: TRBJ2-5
D gene: -
V gene: TRBV12-3/TRBV12-4
clone size: -
CDR3 DNA: TGTGCCAGCAGTAAGCCCGTTAGCCATGAGCAGTACTTC
CDR3 protein: CASSKPVSHEQYF

J gene: TRBJ1-1
D gene: TRBD1
V gene: TRBV30
clone size: -
CDR3 DNA: TGTGCCTGGAGTTCCGGGACAGGGAGGACTGAAGCTTTCTTT
CDR3 protein: CAWSSGTGRTEAFF

J gene: TRBJ2-1
D gene: TRBD2
V gene: TRBV5-1
clone size: many
CDR3 DNA: TGTGCCAGCAGTTTGCGGCTAGCGGGAGACAATGAGCAGTTCTTC
CDR3 protein: CASSLRLAGDNEQFF

J gene: TRBJ2-7
D gene: -
V gene: TRBV6-2/TRBV6-3
clone size: -
CDR3 DNA: TGTGCCAGCAGTTACTTTGTTAGTTACCAACCCTCCTACGAGCAGTACTTC
CDR3 protein: CASSYFVSYQPSYEQYF

J gene: TRBJ2-7
D gene: TRBD2
V gene: TRBV6-2/TRBV6-3
clone size: -
CDR3 DNA: TGTGCCAGCAGTCGACTAGCGGGGGACTCCTACGAGCAGTACTTC
CDR3 protein: CASSRLAGDSYEQYF

J gene: TRBJ2-1
D gene: TRBD1
V gene: TRBV12-3/TRBV12-4
clone size: few
CDR3 DNA: TGTGCCAGCAGCCTGAGGGCAGGGGGCCTCTACAATGAGCAGTTCTTC
CDR3 protein: CASSLRAGGLYNEQFF

J gene: TRBJ1-1
D gene: TRBD1
V gene: TRBV20-1
clone size: few
CDR3 DNA: TGCAGTGCCCCAGACAGGGGGCGATTAAGGACTGAAGCTTTCTTT
CDR3 protein: CSAPDRGRLRTEAFF

J gene: TRBJ2-5
D gene: -
V gene: TRBV11-2
clone size: -
CDR3 DNA: TGTGCCAACAGCTTAAACAGCCTACAAGAGACCCAGTACTTC
CDR3 protein: CANSLNSLQETQYF

J gene: TRBJ2-1
D gene: -
V gene: TRBV7-9
clone size: -
CDR3 DNA: TGTGCCAGCAGCTTAGTTGTATCGTACCCCAATGAGCAGTTCTTC
CDR3 protein: CASSLVVSYPNEQFF

J gene: TRBJ1-2
D gene: -
V gene: TRBV12-3/TRBV12-4
clone size: -
CDR3 DNA: TGTGCCAGCAGTCCGGGACTCCATAACTATGGCTACACCTTC
CDR3 protein: CASSPGLHNYGYTF

J gene: TRBJ2-2
D gene: TRBD1
V gene: TRBV12-3/TRBV12-4
clone size: -
CDR3 DNA: TGTGCCAGCATACAGGGGTATTCGAACACCGGGGAGCTGTTTTTT
CDR3 protein: CASIQGYSNTGELFF

J gene: TRBJ2-1
D gene: -
V gene: TRBV10-3
clone size: once
CDR3 DNA: TGTGCCATCAGTGACCCCTCCCGCGGAGACGCCCAAGAGACCCAGTTCTTC
CDR3 protein: CAISDPSRGDAQETQFF